A single sample gave rise to the 10 T cell receptor beta chains below, sequenced in a study of cytomegalovirus exposure and HLA in healthy donors. PCR used 60 Vbeta primers and 13 Jbeta primers. Only in-frame clones appear in the TCRdb table, and some are missing; sequencing was by immunoSEQ multiplex PCR. Of about 110,000 clones in the sample, over 65% were seen once. Sample: PBMCs. All receptors come from a woman aged 30 to 39 in good health and CMV-seronegative.

V usage is TRBV4-2 and J usage is TRBJ1-5; unclear D gene. This CDR3 region has 15 residues. Per the germline V gene, CDR1 is LGHNA and CDR2 is YNFKEQ. Trimming cost V 0 bases and J 0 bases, with 6 bases left between them. CDR3 nucleotides: TGTGCCAGCAGCCAAGATCTTAATAGCAATCAGCCCCAGCATTTT. It translates to CASSQDLNSNQPQHF.

V and J are TRBV2 and TRBJ1-5; 12 positions agree with TRBD1. The CDR3 spans 19 residues. V was pared by 4 bases and J by 7 bases, with 17 bases of the junction left unmatched. Germline-derived CDR1 and CDR2 are SNHLY and FYNNEI. CDR3 nucleotide sequence: TGTGCCAGCAGTGGCGCCCCGGGACAGGGGGCGGGGGTAAGGCAGCCCCAGCATTTT. Encoded protein: CASSGAPGQGAGVRQPQHF. Full variable domain (missing parts from reference TRBV2 and TRBJ1-5): EPEVTQTPSHQVTQMGQEVILRCVPISNHLYFYWYRQILGQKVEFLVSFYNNEISEKSEIFDDQFSVERPDGSNFTLKIRSTKLEDSAMYFCASSGAPGQGAGVRQPQHFGDGTRLSIL.

This clone was observed a few times. The V and J genes are TRBV5-5 and TRBJ1-2; 9 nucleotides line up with TRBD1. CDR1 and CDR2 from the germline V gene are SGHKS and YYEKEE (reference sequence). This CDR3 spans 16 amino acids. The junction had 13 bases not matched to a gene; V was cut back by 4 bases and J by 6 bases. The CDR3 reads CASSTLRTGAGDGYTF. In nucleotides, the CDR3 is TGTGCCAGCAGCACCCTTCGGACAGGGGCGGGAGATGGCTACACCTTC.

The CDR3 region is CASSLGALRGGEQFF. In nucleotides, the CDR3 is TGTGCCAGCAGCTTAGGGGCTCTGCGGGGGGGTGAGCAGTTCTTC. This chain uses TRBV7-2 with TRBJ2-1, with TRBD2 matching 9 bases. V was clipped by 1 base and J by 9 bases; unmatched bases: 7. The germline V gene encodes CDR1 SGHTA and CDR2 FQGNSA. CDR3 length: 15 amino acids.

The chain is built from TRBV10-3 and TRBJ2-1; D might be TRBD2 (5 bases). Germline values: CDR1 ENHRY, CDR2 SYGVKD. The CDR3 extends over 16 amino acids. Trimming removed 4 bases from V and 5 bases from J, with 18 bases in between. This CDR3 is CAISGGSTIDNNEQFF. CDR3 nucleotides: TGTGCCATCAGTGGAGGGAGCACAATCGATAACAATGAGCAGTTCTTC.

This chain links TRBV4-2 with TRBJ1-1; perhaps TRBD1 as D (6 bases). V gave up 3 bases and J gave up 6 bases, with 20 bases separating them. CDR1 LGHNA and CDR2 YNFKEQ come from the germline V gene. The CDR3 spans 16 residues. For the CDR3, the DNA is TGTGCCAGCAGCCAGGAGGCTCGGGGGGCTAGGGCTGAAGCTTTCTTT. The encoded protein is CASSQEARGARAEAFF.

This chain connects TRBV4-1 to TRBJ2-3; D not certain. V was clipped by 0 bases and J by 7 bases, with 11 bases between them. CDR3 size: 14 residues. The germline V gene encodes CDR1 MGHRA and CDR2 YSYEKL. The CDR3, as DNA: TGCGCCAGCAGCCAAGATGAAAAAGCGTATACGCAGTATTTT. Protein sequence: CASSQDEKAYTQYF.

The chain recombines TRBV15 with TRBJ1-2; tentatively, D is TRBD1 (6 bases). This CDR3 comprises 14 residues. In germline, CDR1 is LNHNV, CDR2 YYDKDF (reference sequence). Deletions cut 1 base from V and 5 bases from J, with 11 bases between. This CDR3 reads CATSRGDTIYGYTF. CDR3 sequence (DNA): TGTGCCACCAGCAGAGGGGACACCATATATGGCTACACCTTC.

The genes are TRBV30 and TRBJ1-1; D is unresolved. V dropped 0 bases and J dropped 4 bases, with 6 bases sitting between them. The CDR3 runs 12 residues. Germline values: CDR1 GTSNPN, CDR2 SVGIG (reference sequence). In nucleotides, the CDR3 is TGTGCCTGGAGTGTAATCGGCACTGAAGCTTTCTTT. Its protein product is CAWSVIGTEAFF.

The rearrangement links TRBV5-1 to TRBJ2-5; D gene uncertain. Germline V lookup: CDR1 SGHRS, CDR2 YFSETQ. The CDR3 sequence is 12 residues long. Trimming took off 4 bases at V and 5 bases at J, with 9 bases between the two ends. CDR3 nucleotides: TGCGCCAGCAGCCGCCTCGGGGAGACCCAGTACTTC. Translating it yields CASSRLGETQYF.